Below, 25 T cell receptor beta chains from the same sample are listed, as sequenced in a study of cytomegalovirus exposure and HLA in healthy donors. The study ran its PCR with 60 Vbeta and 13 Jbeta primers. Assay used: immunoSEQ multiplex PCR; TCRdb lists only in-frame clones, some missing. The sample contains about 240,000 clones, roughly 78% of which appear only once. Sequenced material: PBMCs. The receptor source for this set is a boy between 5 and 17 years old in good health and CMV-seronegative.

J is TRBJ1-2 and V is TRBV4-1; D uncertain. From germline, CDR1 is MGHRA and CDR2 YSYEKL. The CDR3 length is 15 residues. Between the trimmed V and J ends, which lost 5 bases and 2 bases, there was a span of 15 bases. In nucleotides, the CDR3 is TGCGCCAGCAGCATTAATAAGGAGGGAAACTATGGCTACACCTTC. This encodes CASSINKEGNYGYTF.

The CDR3 nucleotides read TGTGCCAGTAGTATAGATCTCGGGAATAATCAGCCCCAGCATTTT. The encoded protein is CASSIDLGNNQPQHF. The chain recombines TRBV19 with TRBJ1-5; D not resolved. Germline values: CDR1 LNHDA, CDR2 SQIVND (reference sequence). The CDR3 is 15 residues long. V was clipped by 0 bases and J by 4 bases, with 10 bases between them.

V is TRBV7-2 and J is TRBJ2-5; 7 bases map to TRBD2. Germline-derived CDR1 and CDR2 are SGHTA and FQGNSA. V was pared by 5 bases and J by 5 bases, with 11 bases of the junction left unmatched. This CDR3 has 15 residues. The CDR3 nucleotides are TGTGCCAGCAGCCCAGGGTTCGGGGGAGGGGAGACCCAGTACTTC. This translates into CASSPGFGGGETQYF.

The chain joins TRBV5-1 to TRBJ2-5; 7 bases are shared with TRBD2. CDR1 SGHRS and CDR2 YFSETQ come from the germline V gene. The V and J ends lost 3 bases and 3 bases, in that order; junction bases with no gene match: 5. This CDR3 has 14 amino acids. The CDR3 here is CASSSTSPKETQYF. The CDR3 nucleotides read TGCGCCAGCAGCTCGACTAGCCCTAAAGAGACCCAGTACTTC.

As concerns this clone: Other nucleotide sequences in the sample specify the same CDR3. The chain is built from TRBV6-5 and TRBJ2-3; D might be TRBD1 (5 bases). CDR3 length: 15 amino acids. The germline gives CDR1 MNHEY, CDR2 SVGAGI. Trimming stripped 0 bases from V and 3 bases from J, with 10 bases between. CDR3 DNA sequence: TGTGCCAGCAGTTACTCTAGGGGCGGTACAGATACGCAGTATTTT. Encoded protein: CASSYSRGGTDTQYF.

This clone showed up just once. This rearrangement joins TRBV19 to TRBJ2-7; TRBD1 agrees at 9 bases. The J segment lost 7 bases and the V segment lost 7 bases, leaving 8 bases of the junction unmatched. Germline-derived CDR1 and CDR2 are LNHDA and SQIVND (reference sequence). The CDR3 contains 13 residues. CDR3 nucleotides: TGTGCCAGTAACCCACAGGGGGCGGATGAGCAGTACTTC. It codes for CASNPQGADEQYF.

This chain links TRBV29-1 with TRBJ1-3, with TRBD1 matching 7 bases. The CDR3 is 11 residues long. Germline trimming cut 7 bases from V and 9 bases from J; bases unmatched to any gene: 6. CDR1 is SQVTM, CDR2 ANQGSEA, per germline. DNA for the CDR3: TGCAGCGCCCACAGGGGTGGCACCATATATTTT. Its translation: CSAHRGGTIYF. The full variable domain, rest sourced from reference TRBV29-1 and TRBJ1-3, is SAVISQKPSRDICQRGTSLTIQCQVDSQVTMMFWYRQQPGQSLTLIATANQGSEATYESGFVIDKFPISRPNLTFSTLTVSNMSPEDSSIYLCSAHRGGTIYFGEGSWLTVV.

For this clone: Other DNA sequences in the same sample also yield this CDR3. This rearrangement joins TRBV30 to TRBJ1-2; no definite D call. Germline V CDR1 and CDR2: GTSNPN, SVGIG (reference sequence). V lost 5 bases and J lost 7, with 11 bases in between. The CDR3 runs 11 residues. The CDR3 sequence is CAWSVGSGYTF. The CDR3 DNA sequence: TGTGCCTGGTCAGTTGGTTCTGGCTACACCTTC.

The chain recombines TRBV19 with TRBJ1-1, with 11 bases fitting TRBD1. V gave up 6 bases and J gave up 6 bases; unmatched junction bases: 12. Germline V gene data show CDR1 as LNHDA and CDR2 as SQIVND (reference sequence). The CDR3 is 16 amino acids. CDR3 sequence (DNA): TGTGCCAGTAGCACCCGGGACAGGGGGACAACGCCTGAAGCTTTCTTT. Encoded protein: CASSTRDRGTTPEAFF.

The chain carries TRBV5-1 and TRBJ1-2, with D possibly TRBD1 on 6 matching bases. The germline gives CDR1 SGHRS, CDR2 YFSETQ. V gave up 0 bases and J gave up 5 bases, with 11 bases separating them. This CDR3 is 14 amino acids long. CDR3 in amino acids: CASSLDRVEYGYTF. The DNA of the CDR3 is TGCGCCAGCAGCTTGGACAGGGTCGAATATGGCTACACCTTC.

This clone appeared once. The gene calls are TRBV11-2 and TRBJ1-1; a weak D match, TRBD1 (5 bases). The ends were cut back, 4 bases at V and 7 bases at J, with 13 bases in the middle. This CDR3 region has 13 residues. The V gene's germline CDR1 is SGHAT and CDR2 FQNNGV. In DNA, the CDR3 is TGTGCCAGCAGCTCCTCGATGGGGCTTGAAGCTTTCTTT. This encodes CASSSSMGLEAFF.

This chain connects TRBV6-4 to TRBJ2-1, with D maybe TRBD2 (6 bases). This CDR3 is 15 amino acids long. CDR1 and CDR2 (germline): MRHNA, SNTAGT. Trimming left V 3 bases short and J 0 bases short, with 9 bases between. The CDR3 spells CASSEASDSYNEQFF. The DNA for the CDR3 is TGTGCCAGCAGTGAGGCTAGCGACTCCTACAATGAGCAGTTCTTC.

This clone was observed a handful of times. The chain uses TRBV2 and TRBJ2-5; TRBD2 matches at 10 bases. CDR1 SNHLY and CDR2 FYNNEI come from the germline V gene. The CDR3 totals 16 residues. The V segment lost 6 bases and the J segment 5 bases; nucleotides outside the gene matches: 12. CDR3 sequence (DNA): TGTGCCAGCAGGCCGAGCGGGGGGGTCCCGGGGGAGACCCAGTACTTC. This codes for CASRPSGGVPGETQYF.

The CDR3 here is CASSSGTPSTDTQYF. CDR3 sequence (DNA): TGTGCCAGCAGCTCAGGGACTCCGAGCACAGATACGCAGTATTTT. V gene TRBV7-3 combines with J gene TRBJ2-3; a possible D gene is TRBD2 (6 bases). The CDR3 has 15 residues. Germline V lookup: CDR1 SGHTA, CDR2 FQGTGA. Deletions cut 4 bases from V and 0 bases from J, with 11 bases between. The whole variable domain, filled in from reference TRBV7-3 and TRBJ2-3, reads GAGVSQTPSNKVTEKGKYVELRCDPISGHTALYWYRQSLGQGPEFLIYFQGTGAADDSGLPNDRFFAVRPEGSVSTLKIQRTERGDSAVYLCASSSGTPSTDTQYFGPGTRLTVL.

The DNA for the CDR3 is TGCGCCAGCAGCTTACCCCTCGGGACAGGTCAAGAGACCCAGTACTTC. Protein: CASSLPLGTGQETQYF. The rearrangement uses TRBV5-1 and TRBJ2-5; TRBD1 agrees at 8 bases. Germline loops: CDR1 SGHRS, CDR2 YFSETQ. The CDR3 totals 16 residues. J was trimmed by 2 bases and V by 2 bases; bases with no gene match: 8.

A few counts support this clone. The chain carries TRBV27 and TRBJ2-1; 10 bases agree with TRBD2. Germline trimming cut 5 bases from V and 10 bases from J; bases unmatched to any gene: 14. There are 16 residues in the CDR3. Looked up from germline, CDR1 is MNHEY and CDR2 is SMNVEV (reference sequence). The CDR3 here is CASSTPTSGRQKEQFF. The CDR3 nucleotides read TGTGCCAGCAGTACCCCGACTAGCGGGCGGCAGAAGGAGCAGTTCTTC.

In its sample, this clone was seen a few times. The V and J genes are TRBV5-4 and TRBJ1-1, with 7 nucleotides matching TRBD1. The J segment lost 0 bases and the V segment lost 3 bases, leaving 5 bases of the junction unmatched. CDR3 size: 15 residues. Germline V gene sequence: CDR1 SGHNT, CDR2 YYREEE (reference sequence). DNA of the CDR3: TGTGCCAGCAGCTGGTGGACAGGTATGAACACTGAAGCTTTCTTT. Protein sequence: CASSWWTGMNTEAFF.

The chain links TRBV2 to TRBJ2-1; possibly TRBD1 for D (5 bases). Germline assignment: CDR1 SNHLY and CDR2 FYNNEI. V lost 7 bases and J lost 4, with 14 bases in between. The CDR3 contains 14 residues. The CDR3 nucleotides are TGTGCCAGCACGGGCAGGGCCCAATACAATGAGCAGTTCTTC. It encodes CASTGRAQYNEQFF.

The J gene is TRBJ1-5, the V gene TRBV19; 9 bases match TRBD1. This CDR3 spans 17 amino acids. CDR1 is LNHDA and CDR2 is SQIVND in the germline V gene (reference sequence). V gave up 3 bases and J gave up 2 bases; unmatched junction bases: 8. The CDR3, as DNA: TGTGCCAGTAGTATTCGGGGGGACAGGGTCGGCAATCAGCCCCAGCATTTT. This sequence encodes CASSIRGDRVGNQPQHF.

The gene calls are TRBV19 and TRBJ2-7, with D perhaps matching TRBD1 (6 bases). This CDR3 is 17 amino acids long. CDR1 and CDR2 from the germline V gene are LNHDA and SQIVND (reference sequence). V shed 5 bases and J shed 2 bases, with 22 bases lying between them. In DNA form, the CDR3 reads TGTGCCAGTAGTGGGTGGGACACAGAAATCGGACCCTACGAGCAGTACTTC. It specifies CASSGWDTEIGPYEQYF.

As DNA, the CDR3 is TGTGCCAGCAGCTTATCACAGGCCAACACCGGGGAGCTGTTTTTT. Protein: CASSLSQANTGELFF. The chain has TRBV11-2 and TRBJ2-2; D perhaps matches TRBD1 (5 bases). CDR1 and CDR2 from the germline V gene are SGHAT and FQNNGV. The V end was cut by 2 bases, the J end by 2 bases, with 9 bases between. The CDR3 runs 15 residues.

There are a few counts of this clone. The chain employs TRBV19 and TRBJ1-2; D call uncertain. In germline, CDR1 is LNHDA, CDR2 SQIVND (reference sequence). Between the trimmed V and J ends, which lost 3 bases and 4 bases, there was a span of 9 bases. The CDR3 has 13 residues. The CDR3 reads CASSMSVGYGYTF. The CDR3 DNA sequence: TGTGCCAGTAGTATGAGTGTTGGCTATGGCTACACCTTC.

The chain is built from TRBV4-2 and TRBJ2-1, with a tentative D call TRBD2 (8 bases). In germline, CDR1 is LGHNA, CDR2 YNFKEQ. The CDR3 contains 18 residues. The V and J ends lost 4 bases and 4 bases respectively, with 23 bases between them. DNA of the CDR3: TGTGCCAGCAGCCCCGGGGGGGGTGGGGACAGCCGATACAATGAGCAGTTCTTC. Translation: CASSPGGGGDSRYNEQFF.

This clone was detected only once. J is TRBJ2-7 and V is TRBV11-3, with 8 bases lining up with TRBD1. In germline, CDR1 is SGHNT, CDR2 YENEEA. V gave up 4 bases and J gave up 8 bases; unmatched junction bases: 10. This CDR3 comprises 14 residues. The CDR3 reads CASSSRTGMNKQYF. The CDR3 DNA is TGTGCCAGCAGCTCTCGGACAGGGATGAACAAGCAGTACTTC.

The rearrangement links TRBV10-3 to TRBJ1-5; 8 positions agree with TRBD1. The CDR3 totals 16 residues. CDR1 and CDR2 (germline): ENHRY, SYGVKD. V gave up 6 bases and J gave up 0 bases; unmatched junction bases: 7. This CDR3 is CAISPGQGNSNQPQHF. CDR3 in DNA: TGTGCCATCAGCCCAGGACAGGGAAATAGCAATCAGCCCCAGCATTTT.